The 10 T cell receptor beta chains below come from one sample, sequenced in a study of T cell responses to AZD1222 COVID-19 vaccine. TCRdb keeps only in-frame clones here, not all; method: immunoSEQ multiplex PCR. Of 140,000 to 150,000 clones in the sample, more than 70% were seen once. The source material was peripheral blood, sampled on day 0 of AZD1222 vaccination. All receptors come from an adult in good health.

This CDR3 is CASSYTQMNYGYTF. CDR3 DNA sequence: TGTGCCAGCAGTTACACTCAGATGAACTATGGCTACACCTTC. The rearrangement joins TRBV6-2 or TRBV6-3 to TRBJ1-2; D is unclear. V was pared by 2 bases and J by 2 bases, with 9 bases between. The CDR3 spans 14 residues. Germline V gene lookup returns CDR1 MNHEY and CDR2 SVGEGT.

The chain joins TRBV18 to TRBJ1-4; D gene ambiguous. CDR1 and CDR2 (germline): KGHSH, LQKENI. Trimming pared 0 bases from V and 8 bases from J, leaving 13 bases between. There are 15 residues in the CDR3. CDR3 loop: CASSPPGNTGEKLFF. The CDR3 bases are TGTGCCAGCTCACCACCGGGCAACACCGGAGAAAAACTGTTTTTT.

The chain joins TRBV18 to TRBJ1-2, with 8 bases that match TRBD1. The V gene's germline CDR1 is KGHSH and CDR2 LQKENI. V shed 10 bases, J shed 8 bases, and the junction held 9 bases outside the gene matches. This CDR3 comprises 12 residues. The chain's CDR3 is CATGQGAGGYTF. The CDR3 DNA sequence: TGTGCCACCGGGCAGGGGGCAGGAGGCTACACCTTC.

This sequence joins TRBV28 and TRBJ1-5; weak D call: TRBD1 (6 bases). Germline V lookup: CDR1 MDHEN, CDR2 SYDVKM. The CDR3 spans 14 residues. The V end lost 6 bases, the J end lost 4 bases, and 13 bases lay between the germline ends. Here the CDR3 DNA reads TGTGCCAGCAGGGGGGGACAAACAAATCAGCCCCAGCATTTT. This encodes CASRGGQTNQPQHF.

The genes are TRBV14 and TRBJ2-7; possibly TRBD1 for D (6 bases). V was clipped by 1 base and J by 1 base, with 20 bases between them. The CDR3 is 18 residues long. Germline lookup yields CDR1 SGHDN and CDR2 FVKESK. The CDR3 is CASSQGGVGAVPSYEQYF. CDR3 nucleotides: TGTGCCAGCAGCCAAGGAGGCGTGGGGGCTGTTCCGTCCTACGAGCAGTACTTC.

The chain joins TRBV15 to TRBJ2-1; no definite D call. V lost 0 bases and J lost 10, with 16 bases in between. The germline gives CDR1 LNHNV, CDR2 YYDKDF (reference sequence). The CDR3 contains 15 residues. CDR3 DNA: TGTGCCACCAGCAGAGATAGGCCCCCCGTAGACGAGCAGTTCTTC. Protein: CATSRDRPPVDEQFF.

V and J are TRBV3-1 (or the pseudogene TRBV3-2) and TRBJ2-3; maybe TRBD1 (6 bases). Trimming cost V 6 bases and J 4 bases, with 11 bases left between them. The CDR3 contains 13 residues. CDR1 is LGHDT, CDR2 YNNKEL, per germline (reference sequence). The CDR3 nucleotides are TGTGCCAGCAGTCCAACAGGGTCAGATACGCAGTATTTT. Amino acid sequence: CASSPTGSDTQYF.

V is TRBV27 and J is TRBJ1-1; D is unclear. Germline lookup yields CDR1 MNHEY and CDR2 SMNVEV (reference sequence). The V end lost 3 bases, the J end lost 5 bases, and 7 bases lay between the germline ends. The CDR3 runs 12 residues. CDR3 in DNA: TGTGCCAGCAGTTTTCAAGGGACTGAAGCTTTCTTT. This encodes CASSFQGTEAFF.

As DNA, the CDR3 is TGTGCCAGCAGCCAAACAGGGACTAATGAAAAACTGTTTTTT. Translating it yields CASSQTGTNEKLFF. The chain joins TRBV9 to TRBJ1-4; a possible D gene is TRBD1 (6 bases). The V gene's germline CDR1 is SGDLS and CDR2 YYNGEE. V shed 4 bases and J shed 2 bases, with 9 bases lying between them. The length of the CDR3 is 14 residues.

The gene calls are TRBV23-1 and TRBJ2-5; D remains unclear. TRBV23-1 is recorded as an ORF, its role being uncertain. The CDR3 has 12 residues. V dropped 4 bases and J dropped 4 bases, with 7 bases sitting between them. CDR3 bases: TGCGCCAGCAGTCGAGATGGAGAGACCCAGTACTTC. This encodes CASSRDGETQYF.